This T cell receptor (beta chain) was recovered during a study of T cell repertoires in cytomegalovirus infection. Overall study context: Based on public TCR beta signatures, there were indications of CMV infection and of a matching HLA type. General observations from the study: Across the ex vivo response, the dominant clonotypes were HLA-C-restricted CMV-specific TCR beta clonotypes. The cumulative frequency of public TCR beta families identified carriers of CMV plus the relevant HLA.

One entry per CDR3 protein results from TCRdb running MiXCR on the reads. The table records around 100,000 distinct CDR3 sequences, over 9% of them present only once. A note on this clonotype: The antigen remains undetermined.

This CDR3 spans 12 amino acids. V was shortened by 6 bases and J by 7 bases, with 12 bases between the two germline ends. CDR1 and CDR2 (germline): MNHEY, SVGEGT. This chain joins TRBV6-2 or TRBV6-3 and TRBJ1-1, with D uncertain. Sequenced material: PBMCs, sequenced either directly or after in vitro stimulation (not recorded which). This TCR was sampled from a human donor in good health (CMV status not recorded). Some clones in this sample may be carry-over from other donors' samples. The CDR3 here is CASRSLKFEAFF. In nucleotides, the CDR3 is TGTGCCAGCAGATCACTCAAATTTGAAGCTTTCTTT.